This T cell receptor (beta chain) was retrieved from a study of blood T cell repertoires in COVID-19. This table comes from immunoSEQ multiplex PCR, and its TCRdb copy is limited to in-frame clones, with some not included. This table has 200,000 or so clones, 82% appearing once. The sequenced sample consisted of peripheral blood. The sequence derives from a woman younger than 45 with acute or convalescent COVID-19.

The DNA of the CDR3 is TGTGCCAGCAGTGAATGGGGCGGGATCTACAATGAGCAGTTCTTC. Protein product: CASSEWGGIYNEQFF. This chain joins TRBV25-1 and TRBJ2-1; possible D gene TRBD2, 6 bases. The V end was cut by 1 base, the J end by 3 bases, with 10 bases between. CDR3 size: 15 residues. Germline CDR1 reads MGHDK; CDR2 reads SYGVNS.